The 13 T cell receptor beta chains below were found in one sample sequenced in a study of T-cell memory formation after mild COVID-19. TCRdb re-called the 5' RACE reads with MiXCR, one entry per CDR3 protein. The top ten clones hold roughly 13% of a sample with 150,000 or so distinct CDR3 sequences, about 14% of them seen once. Sequenced input: PBMCs or a T cell subset sorted from them (not recorded which). The source of these receptors is an adult woman who had mild COVID-19 (a few samples of this study predate the infection). Cell type and time point are not known.

The chain carries TRBV12-3 or TRBV12-4 and TRBJ2-5; no clear D. The V end was cut by 6 bases, the J end by 4 bases, with 9 bases between. CDR3 length: 12 residues. The CDR3: CASRTRGETQYF. The CDR3 nucleotides are TGTGCCAGCAGAACGAGAGGAGAGACCCAGTACTTC.

This clonotype was counted only a few times. This chain links TRBV29-1 with TRBJ2-6; D not certain. This CDR3 is built from 16 residues. Trimming removed 0 bases from V and 0 bases from J, with 9 bases in between. Germline V lookup: CDR1 SQVTM, CDR2 ANQGSEA. The CDR3 region is CSVEDQGYSGANVLTF. The CDR3, as DNA: TGCAGCGTTGAAGATCAAGGTTACTCTGGGGCCAACGTCCTGACTTTC. The variable domain in full, completed from reference TRBV29-1 and TRBJ2-6, reads SAVISQKPSRDICQRGTSLTIQCQVDSQVTMMFWYRQQPGQSLTLIATANQGSEATYESGFVIDKFPISRPNLTFSTLTVSNMSPEDSSIYLCSVEDQGYSGANVLTFGAGSRLTVL.

The V and J genes are TRBV6-1 and TRBJ2-7; TRBD1 agrees at 8 bases. J lost 3 bases, V lost 2 bases, and 3 bases had no gene match. This CDR3 spans 14 amino acids. CDR1 and CDR2 from the germline V gene are MNHNS and SASEGT. CDR3 sequence: CASSEQGANYEQYF. The CDR3, as DNA: TGTGCCAGCAGTGAACAGGGGGCGAACTACGAGCAGTACTTC.

This clonotype was counted many times. The rearrangement joins TRBV20-1 to TRBJ2-1, with TRBD2 identical over 7 bases. The V gene end was trimmed by 0 bases and the J gene end by 2 bases; junction bases not matched to a gene: 4. The CDR3 covers 15 residues. Germline-derived CDR1 and CDR2 are DFQATT and SNEGSKA (reference sequence). CDR3 nucleotide sequence: TGCAGTGCTAGAGATCCCCTAGCGGCCTACAATGAGCAGTTCTTC. Protein: CSARDPLAAYNEQFF.

This clonotype has more than one count but fewer than ten. V gene TRBV20-1 combines with J gene TRBJ1-2; TRBD1 matches at 7 bases. The length of the CDR3 is 14 residues. Germline V CDR1 and CDR2: DFQATT, SNEGSKA (reference sequence). With 3 bases clipped from V and 9 bases from J, the junction kept 13 bases outside the gene matches. The CDR3: CSASRETGSVRYTF. The DNA of the CDR3 is TGCAGTGCTAGTCGAGAGACAGGGTCGGTGCGCTACACCTTC.

The chain uses TRBV5-1 and TRBJ2-7; 12 bases fit TRBD1. The germline CDR1 and CDR2 sequences are SGHRS and YFSETQ. The CDR3 has 14 residues. The J segment lost 5 bases and the V segment lost 3 bases, leaving 3 bases of the junction unmatched. CDR3 region: CASSWGQGADEQYF. CDR3 DNA: TGCGCCAGCAGCTGGGGACAGGGGGCGGACGAGCAGTACTTC.

The rearrangement joins TRBV9 to TRBJ2-7, with D possibly being TRBD1 (6 bases). V dropped 4 bases and J dropped 5 bases, with 22 bases sitting between them. This CDR3 spans 16 amino acids. Germline CDR1 is SGDLS and CDR2 is YYNGEE. The DNA of the CDR3 is TGTGCCAGCAGCCGAGTTGTAGGGGGAAGGACCCACGAGCAGTACTTC. It yields the protein CASSRVVGGRTHEQYF.

This clonotype was seen only a few times. The chain is built from TRBV18 and TRBJ2-6; D is ambiguous. Deletions cut 0 bases from V and 6 bases from J, with 12 bases between. Looked up from germline, CDR1 is KGHSH and CDR2 is LQKENI. This CDR3 has 16 amino acids. Here the CDR3 DNA reads TGTGCCAGCTCACCACCGCGAGCAGTTCAGGCCAACGTCCTGACTTTC. Its protein is CASSPPRAVQANVLTF.

The rearrangement uses TRBV29-1 and TRBJ2-5; 12 bases agree with TRBD2. The CDR3 length is 16 residues. V gave up 6 bases and J gave up 5 bases; unmatched junction bases: 13. Germline values: CDR1 SQVTM, CDR2 ANQGSEA. The CDR3 spells CSVEDTSGGLGETQYF. CDR3 DNA: TGCAGCGTGGAGGACACTAGCGGGGGGCTGGGGGAGACCCAGTACTTC.

Only a few counts were recorded for this clonotype. The V call is TRBV6-5, the J call TRBJ1-5, with a possible D match to TRBD1 (5 bases). This CDR3 has 15 residues. Trimming removed 7 bases at V and 0 bases at J, with 13 bases between. Germline V CDR1 and CDR2: MNHEY, SVGAGI. The CDR3 protein is CASTGGHYSNQPQHF. In nucleotides, the CDR3 is TGTGCCAGCACGGGAGGACATTATAGCAATCAGCCCCAGCATTTT.

The chain carries TRBV20-1 and TRBJ2-6; D is unclear. Germline CDR1 reads DFQATT; CDR2 reads SNEGSKA (reference sequence). The CDR3 loop spans 16 amino acids. The V end was cut by 0 bases, the J end by 2 bases, with 11 bases between. The CDR3 protein is CSARDRTYTGANVLTF. The CDR3, as DNA: TGCAGTGCTAGAGATAGGACGTACACTGGGGCCAACGTCCTGACTTTC.

This clonotype was seen a few times. The rearrangement uses TRBV7-9 and TRBJ2-1; the match to TRBD2 covers 10 bases. From germline, CDR1 is SEHNR and CDR2 FQNEAQ (reference sequence). J lost 0 bases, V lost 6 bases, and 5 bases had no gene match. The CDR3 is made up of 16 amino acids. The DNA of the CDR3 is TGTGCCAGCAGTAGACTAGCGGGCCGCTCCTACAATGAGCAGTTCTTC. Translated, it gives CASSRLAGRSYNEQFF. Variable domain in full (rest from reference TRBV7-9 and TRBJ2-1): DTGVSQNPRHKITKRGQNVTFRCDPISEHNRLYWYRQTLGQGPEFLTYFQNEAQLEKSRLLSDRFSAERPKGSFSTLEIQRTEQGDSAMYLCASSRLAGRSYNEQFFGPGTRLTVL.

This clonotype was seen only a few times. The CDR3 loop is CSVTDRGAEAFF. DNA of the CDR3: TGCAGCGTTACCGACAGGGGGGCTGAAGCTTTCTTT. The rearrangement joins TRBV29-1 to TRBJ1-1, with TRBD1 identical over 9 bases. The V and J ends lost 5 bases and 6 bases, in that order; junction bases with no gene match: 4. Germline V CDR1 and CDR2: SQVTM, ANQGSEA. This CDR3 comprises 12 residues. Full variable domain (missing parts from reference TRBV29-1 and TRBJ1-1): SAVISQKPSRDICQRGTSLTIQCQVDSQVTMMFWYRQQPGQSLTLIATANQGSEATYESGFVIDKFPISRPNLTFSTLTVSNMSPEDSSIYLCSVTDRGAEAFFGQGTRLTVV.